These 20 T cell receptor beta chains were sequenced from one sample in a study (dated 2022 in TCRdb). Libraries came from the immunoSEQ multiplex PCR assay. TCRdb mirrors the immuneACCESS table, restricted to in-frame sequences. Some clones are absent from its copies; in checked studies, under half trace to an unresolved V gene, and the reason for the others is unknown. The sample contains 60,000 to 85,000 clones, 93% of them found a single time. Around 4.6% of the sample lies in the top ten. The sequencing input was PBMCs. The receptors were sampled from a man aged 40-49 years with rheumatoid arthritis.

V usage is TRBV7-2 and J usage is TRBJ1-3; weak D call: TRBD1 (6 bases). CDR3 length equals 17 residues. V was cut by 11 bases and J by 0 bases, with 23 bases left in between. CDR1 is SGHTA and CDR2 is FQGNSA in the germline V gene. DNA of the CDR3: TGTGCCCTCTATTTCGACTCCCTAGGGGGCTCTGGAAACACCATATATTTT. It encodes CALYFDSLGGSGNTIYF.

The chain recombines TRBV28 with TRBJ2-3; 12 nucleotides align to TRBD2. The junction had 3 bases not matched to a gene; V was cut back by 3 bases and J by 2 bases. The CDR3 sequence is 16 residues long. Germline V lookup: CDR1 MDHEN, CDR2 SYDVKM. CDR3 sequence (DNA): TGTGCCAGCAGTTTGCCTAGCGGGAGGGCCACAGATACGCAGTATTTT. Protein: CASSLPSGRATDTQYF.

This clone appeared once. This chain connects TRBV19 to TRBJ1-5; 11 bases agree with TRBD1. The ends lost 3 bases at V and 11 bases at J; junction bases unmatched: 6. Germline V gene sequence: CDR1 LNHDA, CDR2 SQIVND (reference sequence). CDR3 length: 14 residues. CDR3 sequence: CASSIGTGGRAQHF. Here the CDR3 DNA reads TGTGCCAGTAGTATTGGGACAGGGGGACGGGCCCAGCATTTT.

The V gene is TRBV30, the J gene TRBJ1-1; no clear D gene. Germline CDR1 is GTSNPN and CDR2 is SVGIG (reference sequence). This CDR3 is built from 11 residues. CDR3 protein: CGTGLNTEAFF. DNA for the CDR3: TGTGGGACCGGGCTGAACACTGAAGCTTTCTTT.

This clone occurred once. The V call is TRBV5-1, the J call TRBJ2-5; 8 bases are a match to TRBD1. The CDR3 spans 14 residues. Germline V CDR1 and CDR2: SGHRS, YFSETQ. After removal of 4 bases from V and 4 bases from J, the junction contained 6 bases not matched to a gene. The CDR3 nucleotides read TGCGCCAGCAGCCCGGACAGGGTGTTAGAGACCCAGTACTTC. This sequence encodes CASSPDRVLETQYF. Full variable domain (missing parts from reference TRBV5-1 and TRBJ2-5): KAGVTQTPRYLIKTRGQQVTLSCSPISGHRSVSWYQQTPGQGLQFLFEYFSETQRNKGNFPGRFSGRQFSNSRSEMNVSTLELGDSALYLCASSPDRVLETQYFGPGTRLLVL.

The genes are TRBV5-1 and TRBJ1-6; D is perhaps TRBD1 (5 bases). Germline V gene sequence: CDR1 SGHRS, CDR2 YFSETQ. V was pared by 3 bases and J by 7 bases, with 17 bases between. This CDR3 spans 16 amino acids. CDR3 region: CASSSSTGTENSPLHF. DNA of the CDR3: TGCGCCAGCAGCTCATCTACCGGGACGGAGAATTCACCCCTCCACTTT.

Here the CDR3 reads CASSLAGTVAETQYF. In DNA form, the CDR3 reads TGTGCCAGCAGCTTAGCCGGGACGGTAGCGGAGACCCAGTACTTC. The rearrangement uses TRBV11-2 and TRBJ2-5, with D possibly called TRBD1 or TRBD2 (5 bases each). Germline assignment: CDR1 SGHAT and CDR2 FQNNGV. The V end lost 1 base, the J end lost 5 bases, and 14 bases lay between the germline ends. The CDR3 has 15 amino acids.

This clone was counted once. The V gene is TRBV6-1, the J gene TRBJ1-5; D is perhaps TRBD1 (5 bases). Trimming pared 0 bases from V and 9 bases from J, leaving 18 bases between. This CDR3 contains 16 residues. Germline lookup yields CDR1 MNHNS and CDR2 SASEGT. The CDR3 nucleotides are TGTGCCAGCAGTGAAGCGAGGATTCAGGGCTTATGGCCCCAGCATTTT. Amino acid sequence: CASSEARIQGLWPQHF.

This chain links TRBV3-1 (or the pseudogene TRBV3-2) with TRBJ1-1; D unclear. V was clipped by 5 bases and J by 1 base, with 8 bases between them. The CDR3 covers 13 residues. CDR1 is LGHDT and CDR2 is YNNKEL in the germline V gene (reference sequence). The chain's CDR3 is CASSSWSNTEAFF. In DNA, the CDR3 is TGTGCCAGCAGCTCCTGGTCGAACACTGAAGCTTTCTTT.

The chain carries TRBV5-1 and TRBJ2-2; perhaps D is TRBD1 or TRBD2 (5 bases each). The CDR3 covers 14 residues. CDR1 and CDR2 from the germline V gene are SGHRS and YFSETQ. V lost 3 bases, J lost 4 bases, and 10 bases lay in between. This CDR3 reads CASSWDRGTGELFF. CDR3 nucleotide sequence: TGCGCCAGCAGCTGGGACCGCGGCACCGGGGAGCTGTTTTTT.

The V and J genes are TRBV28 and TRBJ1-3; TRBD1 agrees at 8 bases. Trimming took 6 bases from V and 4 from J; bases not matched to a gene: 5. This CDR3 is 14 amino acids long. CDR1 and CDR2 (germline): MDHEN, SYDVKM. In nucleotides, the CDR3 is TGTGCCAGCAGGTCGACAGGGGAAGGAAACACCATATATTTT. This encodes CASRSTGEGNTIYF. Full variable domain (outside the CDR3, taken from reference TRBV28 and TRBJ1-3): DVKVTQSSRYLVKRTGEKVFLECVQDMDHENMFWYRQDPGLGLRLIYFSYDVKMKEKGDIPEGYSVSREKKERFSLILESASTNQTSMYLCASRSTGEGNTIYFGEGSWLTVV.

The chain is built from TRBV6-5 and TRBJ1-2, with 8 bases that match TRBD1. The CDR3 contains 15 residues. CDR1 and CDR2 from the germline V gene are MNHEY and SVGAGI. Trimming removed 4 bases from V and 2 bases from J; junction bases left unmatched: 6. Here the CDR3 DNA reads TGTGCCAGCAGTTTACAGGGGGTTACCAACTATGGCTACACCTTC. Translating it yields CASSLQGVTNYGYTF.

V gene TRBV3-1 (or the pseudogene TRBV3-2) combines with J gene TRBJ2-7; 7 positions agree with TRBD2. The CDR3 loop spans 15 amino acids. Per germline, CDR1 LGHDT and CDR2 YNNKEL (reference sequence). Unmatched junction bases numbered 8, after V lost 5 bases and J lost 1 base. DNA for the CDR3: TGTGCCAGCAGCTTCCTCGCTAGCGGTTCCTACGAGCAGTACTTC. It encodes CASSFLASGSYEQYF.

The V call is TRBV7-2, the J call TRBJ2-7; 12 bases match TRBD2. Trimming removed 4 bases from V and 2 bases from J; junction bases left unmatched: 3. Germline values: CDR1 SGHTA, CDR2 FQGNSA. The CDR3 covers 15 residues. The CDR3 loop is CASSWLAGGTYEQYF. The CDR3, as DNA: TGTGCCAGCAGCTGGCTAGCGGGAGGGACCTACGAGCAGTACTTC.

The chain uses TRBV7-2 and TRBJ1-3, with D possibly matching TRBD1 (6 bases). The length of the CDR3 is 16 residues. Trimming removed 5 bases from V and 0 bases from J, with 14 bases in between. Germline V CDR1 and CDR2: SGHTA, FQGNSA. CDR3 residues: CASSQFGGDSGNTIYF. In DNA, the CDR3 is TGTGCCAGCAGCCAATTTGGGGGCGACTCTGGAAACACCATATATTTT.

The V call is TRBV11-2, the J call TRBJ1-5, with 8 bases identical to TRBD1. The CDR3 extends over 14 amino acids. CDR1 and CDR2 from the germline V gene are SGHAT and FQNNGV. J was trimmed by 9 bases and V by 5 bases; bases with no gene match: 9. The CDR3 bases are TGTGCCAGCAGCCTAGGACAGGGCGTTCCGCCCCAGCATTTT. Its protein is CASSLGQGVPPQHF.

This chain joins TRBV28 and TRBJ1-6, with 10 bases fitting TRBD1. The germline V gene encodes CDR1 MDHEN and CDR2 SYDVKM. The length of the CDR3 is 14 residues. J gave up 10 bases and V 2 bases, and 2 bases lay outside the gene matches. The CDR3 DNA reads as TGTGCCAGCAGTTTACCGACAGGGGGCTCACCCCTCCACTTT. Translating it yields CASSLPTGGSPLHF. Using reference TRBV28 and TRBJ1-6 for the parts outside the CDR3, the full variable domain is DVKVTQSSRYLVKRTGEKVFLECVQDMDHENMFWYRQDPGLGLRLIYFSYDVKMKEKGDIPEGYSVSREKKERFSLILESASTNQTSMYLCASSLPTGGSPLHFGNGTRLTVT.

The chain is built from TRBV11-2 and TRBJ1-1; D possibly corresponds to TRBD1 (5 bases). Germline V gives CDR1 SGHAT, CDR2 FQNNGV. Between the trimmed V and J ends, which lost 11 bases and 4 bases, there was a span of 20 bases. CDR3 size: 14 residues. DNA for the CDR3: TGTGCCGCCAGAAGTCTCAGGGTTGGCACTGAAGCTTTCTTT. Translation: CAARSLRVGTEAFF.

The chain has TRBV2 and TRBJ2-5, with no clear D. The CDR3 is made up of 12 amino acids. Trimming left V 2 bases short and J 10 bases short, with 11 bases between. Germline V gene lookup returns CDR1 SNHLY and CDR2 FYNNEI. The CDR3 coding sequence is TGTGCCAGCAGTGAATCGCGCGAGGACCAGTACTTC. Its protein is CASSESREDQYF.

This chain uses TRBV28 with TRBJ2-1, with a tentative D call TRBD2 (7 bases). The ends were cut back, 0 bases at V and 5 bases at J, with 14 bases in the middle. This CDR3 region has 16 residues. The V gene's germline CDR1 is MDHEN and CDR2 SYDVKM. CDR3 loop: CASSLWGGAEDNEQFF. The CDR3 bases are TGTGCCAGCAGTTTATGGGGGGGGGCAGAAGACAATGAGCAGTTCTTC.